Listed below are T cell receptor beta chains from one sample, sequenced in a study of identical twins. From the 5' RACE reads, TCRdb called clonotypes with MiXCR, one entry per CDR3 protein. The repertoire has 1.5 million or so distinct CDR3 sequences, roughly a third of them found once; the top ten carry approximately 0.25%. The sequenced sample consisted of cord blood. The source is a newborn girl in good health. CDR3s include the opening cysteine and the closing phenylalanine or tryptophan. The D gene is left open where the match is weak. Size values are once, few and many counts, or a class for expanded clones, and some rows have none.

cdr3_length,j_call,clone_size,d_call,v_call,cdr3_aa,cdr3_nt
15,TRBJ2-7,.,TRBD2,TRBV7-2,CASSLGLAGFIEQYF,TGTGCCAGCAGCTTAGGGCTAGCGGGGTTTATCGAGCAGTACTTC
16,TRBJ1-2,once,TRBD1,TRBV20-1,CSARDTEGALNYGYTF,TGCAGTGCTAGAGATACGGAGGGGGCCCTTAACTATGGCTACACCTTC
16,TRBJ2-3,few,TRBD2,TRBV9,CASSVELAATTDTQYF,TGTGCCAGCAGCGTAGAACTAGCGGCTACCACAGATACGCAGTATTTT
15,TRBJ2-1,.,TRBD2,TRBV7-2,CASSLMASGRNEQFF,TGTGCCAGCAGCTTAATGGCTAGCGGGAGGAACGAGCAGTTCTTC
15,TRBJ2-3,.,TRBD2,TRBV7-9,CASSLTSGGRNTQYF,TGTGCCAGCAGCTTAACTAGCGGGGGGCGGAATACGCAGTATTTT
11,TRBJ2-7,few,.,TRBV20-1,CSAITSFEQYF,TGCAGTGCTATAACTAGTTTCGAGCAGTACTTC
14,TRBJ2-7,.,.,TRBV6-1,CASGIRDGSYEQYF,TGTGCCAGCGGAATCCGGGACGGTTCCTACGAGCAGTACTTC
15,TRBJ2-7,few,.,TRBV12-3/TRBV12-4,CASRPGHRPSYEQYF,TGTGCCAGCAGACCCGGACATAGGCCGTCCTACGAGCAGTACTTC
15,TRBJ2-5,many,TRBD2,TRBV12-3/TRBV12-4,CASSLRLAGQETQYF,TGTGCCAGCAGTCTTCGACTAGCGGGCCAAGAGACCCAGTACTTC
16,TRBJ2-3,.,TRBD2,TRBV3-1,CASKERGAFSTDTQYF,TGTGCCAGCAAGGAGCGGGGTGCTTTTAGCACAGATACGCAGTATTTT
13,TRBJ2-1,few,.,TRBV12-3/TRBV12-4,CASSLVWGDEQFF,TGTGCCAGTAGTTTAGTCTGGGGGGATGAGCAGTTCTTC
14,TRBJ2-1,few,TRBD2,TRBV20-1,CSAPWGGSYNEQFF,TGCAGTGCTCCTTGGGGGGGCTCCTACAATGAGCAGTTCTTC
20,TRBJ2-7,.,TRBD2,TRBV20-1,CSAVRTILGLAGEGTYEQYF,TGCAGTGCCGTACGGACGATACTGGGACTAGCGGGAGAAGGGACCTACGAGCAGTACTTC
14,TRBJ2-3,.,TRBD2,TRBV30,CAWRGLAGTDTQYF,TGTGCCTGGAGGGGACTAGCAGGCACAGATACGCAGTATTTT
13,TRBJ1-5,.,.,TRBV29-1,CSVGVGGGQPQHF,TGCAGCGTTGGGGTGGGGGGGGGTCAGCCCCAGCATTTT
15,TRBJ1-2,many,.,TRBV5-1,CASSSTGGFNYGYTF,TGCGCCAGCAGCTCGACAGGAGGATTTAACTATGGCTACACCTTC
16,TRBJ1-6,.,.,TRBV20-1,CSVRMVVSSYNSPLHF,TGCAGTGTTAGAATGGTCGTCAGCTCCTATAATTCACCCCTCCACTTT
11,TRBJ2-1,.,TRBD2,TRBV28,CASSRSGRRFF,TGTGCCAGCAGCCGCAGCGGGAGGAGGTTCTTC
13,TRBJ2-7,many,.,TRBV20-1,CSARAVDSYEQYF,TGCAGTGCTAGAGCGGTAGATTCCTACGAGCAGTACTTC
13,TRBJ1-2,few,.,TRBV15,CATSRERGDGYTF,TGTGCCACCAGCAGAGAAAGGGGGGATGGCTACACCTTC
15,TRBJ2-3,.,.,TRBV3-1,CASSQDGLAYNTQYF,TGTGCCAGCAGCCAAGACGGGCTAGCGTACAATACGCAGTATTTT
13,TRBJ2-3,.,.,TRBV20-1,CSARDVGAGTQYF,TGCAGTGCTAGAGATGTGGGTGCGGGTACGCAGTATTTT
14,TRBJ2-5,.,TRBD1,TRBV20-1,CSAPGQGAWETQYF,TGCAGTGCCCCCGGACAGGGGGCATGGGAGACCCAGTACTTC
15,TRBJ1-1,.,.,TRBV27,CASSFEGRKNTEAFF,TGTGCCAGCAGTTTCGAGGGGCGGAAGAACACTGAAGCTTTCTTT
17,TRBJ2-1,few,.,TRBV20-1,CSADGGLWRRTNNEQFF,TGCAGTGCGGATGGGGGGTTGTGGCGGCGGACAAACAATGAGCAGTTCTTC
15,TRBJ2-5,.,.,TRBV7-2,CASSLPGDPYNEQYF,TGTGCCAGCAGCTTACCGGGGGACCCCTACAATGAGCAGTACTTC
15,TRBJ2-5,.,.,TRBV20-1,CSARESSLTQETQYF,TGCAGTGCTAGAGAGAGTTCACTAACGCAAGAGACCCAGTACTTC
14,TRBJ1-4,.,.,TRBV20-1,CSARGGGVNEKLFF,TGCAGTGCTAGAGGAGGGGGGGTTAATGAAAAACTGTTTTTT
11,TRBJ2-7,.,.,TRBV20-1,CSASLRAAQYF,TGCAGTGCTAGCCTTAGAGCGGCGCAGTACTTC
16,TRBJ2-7,.,TRBD2,TRBV2,CASRPTSGDSSYEQYF,TGTGCCAGCAGGCCGACTAGCGGGGACTCCTCCTACGAGCAGTACTTC
15,TRBJ2-1,few,.,TRBV7-2,CASSLRSLDYNEQFF,TGTGCCAGCAGCTTACGCAGCCTAGACTACAATGAGCAGTTCTTC
16,TRBJ1-2,few,TRBD1,TRBV20-1,CSAFRDRYVGSAGYTF,TGCAGTGCCTTCCGGGACAGATACGTTGGTTCCGCTGGCTACACCTTC
16,TRBJ2-3,.,TRBD2,TRBV2,CASNERVGGGTDTQYF,TGTGCCAGCAACGAACGTGTCGGGGGGGGCACAGATACGCAGTATTTT